This T cell receptor beta chain came from a study of cytomegalovirus exposure and HLA in healthy donors. Germline V gene lookup returns CDR1 SGHNT and CDR2 YYREEE (reference sequence). The CDR3 extends over 12 amino acids. Assay used: immunoSEQ multiplex PCR; TCRdb lists only in-frame clones, some missing. The sample contains about 260,000 clones, roughly 91% of which appear only once. The sample taken for sequencing was PBMCs. The sequence was collected from a woman aged 30 to 39 in good health and CMV-seronegative. V usage is TRBV5-4 and J usage is TRBJ1-1, with D tentatively TRBD1 (5 bases). The CDR3 sequence: CMGREMNTEAFF. CDR3 nucleotides: TGTATGGGCAGGGAGATGAACACTGAAGCTTTCTTT.